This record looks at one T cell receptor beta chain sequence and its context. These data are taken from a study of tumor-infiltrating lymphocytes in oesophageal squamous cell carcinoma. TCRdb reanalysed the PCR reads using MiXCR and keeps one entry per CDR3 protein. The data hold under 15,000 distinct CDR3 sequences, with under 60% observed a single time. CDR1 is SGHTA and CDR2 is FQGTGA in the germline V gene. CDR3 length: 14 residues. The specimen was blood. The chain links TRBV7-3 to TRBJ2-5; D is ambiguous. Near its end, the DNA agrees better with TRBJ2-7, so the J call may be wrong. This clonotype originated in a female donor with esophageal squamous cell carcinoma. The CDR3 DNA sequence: TGTGCCAGCAGCTTTCACGGTCCCTCCTACGAGCAGTACTTC. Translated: CASSFHGPSYEQYF.